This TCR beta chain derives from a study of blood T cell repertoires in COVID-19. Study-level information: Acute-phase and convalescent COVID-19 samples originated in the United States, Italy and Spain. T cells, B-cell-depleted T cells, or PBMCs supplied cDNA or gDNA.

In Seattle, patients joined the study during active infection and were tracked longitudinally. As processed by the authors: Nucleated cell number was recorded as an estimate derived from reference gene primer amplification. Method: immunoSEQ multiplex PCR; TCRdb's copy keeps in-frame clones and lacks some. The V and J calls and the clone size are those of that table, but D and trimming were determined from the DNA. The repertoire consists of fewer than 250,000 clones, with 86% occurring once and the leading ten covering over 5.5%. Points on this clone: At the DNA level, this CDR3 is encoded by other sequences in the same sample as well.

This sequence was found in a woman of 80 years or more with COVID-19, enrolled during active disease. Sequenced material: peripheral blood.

The CDR3 is CASSPLTGNTEAFF. CDR3 coding DNA: TGTGCCAGCTCACCCCTGACGGGAAACACTGAAGCTTTCTTT. The chain employs TRBV18 and TRBJ1-1, with no clear D. CDR1 KGHSH and CDR2 LQKENI come from the germline V gene. The V gene lost 3 bases and the J gene lost 2 bases, with 10 bases spanning the gap. The CDR3 is made up of 14 amino acids.